This T cell receptor (beta chain) stems from a study of cytomegalovirus exposure and HLA in healthy donors. The PCR made use of 60 Vbeta and 13 Jbeta primers. TCRdb's table, derived via immunoSEQ multiplex PCR, lists solely in-frame clones and lacks some. The sample shows around 150,000 clones, 76% of them seen only once. The germline CDR1 and CDR2 sequences are MNHEY and SMNVEV (reference sequence). V lost 5 bases and J lost 6; bases outside the gene matches: 6. This CDR3 region has 13 residues. This receptor was identified in a woman aged 40 to 50 in good health and CMV-seronegative. The sequencing sample was made of PBMCs. The rearrangement joins TRBV27 to TRBJ1-1; 7 bases are shared with TRBD1. The CDR3 DNA is TGTGCCAGCAGTCAGACAGGGTCGGCTGAAGCTTTCTTT. It yields the protein CASSQTGSAEAFF.